This T cell receptor (beta chain) was sequenced in a study of shared clonotypes between healthy human individuals. Overall study: Per-donor plates numbered three CD4 naive, three CD4 memory, two CD8 naive and one CD8 memory.

Participating donors were healthy, HIV-negative adults free of recent acute infections or vaccinations. A CD45RA+ naive subset and a CD45RA-negative memory subset were split from CD4+ cells. Profiling relied on immunoSEQ multiplex PCR, and the TCRdb table lists in-frame clones only, not all of them. The repertoire has over a million clones, around 97% of them found once; the top ten carry 1.2%. Trimming took 3 bases from V and 6 from J, leaving 5 bases between them. Germline V gene data show CDR1 as WNHNN and CDR2 as SYGVQD (reference sequence). CDR3 length equals 12 residues. This clonotype was sampled from a man aged 25 to 40 in good health. Input material: naive CD4+ T cells sorted from blood. As to subset: CD45RA+ positively selected. The chain joins TRBV10-1 to TRBJ2-2, with D uncertain. The CDR3 DNA reads TGCGCCAGCAGTGAATCGTCCGGGGAGCTGTTTTTT. Residues: CASSESSGELFF.